Presented here are 21 T cell receptor beta chains from one specimen sequenced in a study of Ad26.COV2.S vaccination and SARS-CoV-2 variants. Treatment in this sample: roughly 20 received Ad26.COV2.S at low or high dose, single or two shots; roughly five received placebo; per-sample allocation not given. Repertoires come from day 63 after the first vaccine or placebo injection. Profiling relied on immunoSEQ multiplex PCR, and the TCRdb table lists in-frame clones only, not all of them. The sample includes about 350,000 clones, 70% to 90% of them seen just once. The sequenced sample was peripheral blood, obtained in a trial of Ad26.COV2.S vaccine versus placebo. The receptors were sampled from a person between 18 and 60 years old who received the Ad26.COV2.S COVID-19 vaccine or a placebo.

As for this clone: An end of the junction differs from the germline gene, which may be a read error. The rearrangement joins TRBV10-3 to TRBJ2-7; D is possibly TRBD1 (6 bases). This CDR3 has 14 residues. The V gene's germline CDR1 is ENHRY and CDR2 SYGVKD. CDR3 sequence: CAIREDRTKDEQYF. The CDR3 region has the DNA TGTGCCATCCGTGAAGACAGGACGAAAGACGAGCAGTACTTC.

This clone came up once. The chain carries TRBV10-1 and TRBJ2-4, with a weak D call TRBD1 (5 bases). The CDR3 extends over 14 amino acids. V was trimmed by 8 bases and J by 3 bases, leaving 14 bases between them. Germline V gene sequence: CDR1 WNHNN, CDR2 SYGVQD (reference sequence). The CDR3 DNA reads TGCGCCAGCTGGTTAGGGGCTGTCAAAAACATTCAGTACTTC. Translation gives CASWLGAVKNIQYF.

The CDR3 region is CASSLLPGNEQFF. The CDR3 nucleotides read TGTGCCAGCAGTTTGCTTCCAGGCAATGAGCAGTTCTTC. The V and J genes are TRBV27 and TRBJ2-1; D unclear. In germline, CDR1 is MNHEY, CDR2 SMNVEV (reference sequence). The CDR3 runs 13 residues. Trimming removed 3 bases at V and 6 bases at J, with 9 bases between.

The chain has TRBV6-1 and TRBJ1-2; D gene uncertain. The germline V gene has CDR1 MNHNS and CDR2 SASEGT. The V end was cut by 1 base, the J end by 3 bases, with 3 bases between. The CDR3 has 12 amino acids. The CDR3 loop is CASSEGDYGYTF. Written as DNA, the CDR3 is TGTGCCAGCAGTGAAGGGGACTATGGCTACACCTTC.

The chain combines TRBV18 with TRBJ2-7; D unresolved. V shed 3 bases and J shed 3 bases, with 9 bases lying between them. CDR1 is KGHSH, CDR2 LQKENI, per germline. This CDR3 contains 13 residues. CDR3 region: CASSPKKYYEQYF. CDR3 nucleotides: TGTGCCAGCTCACCGAAGAAATACTACGAGCAGTACTTC.

This clone was seen more than once but under ten times. The J gene is TRBJ2-4, the V gene TRBV4-3; a weak D match, TRBD2 (5 bases). V lost 3 bases and J lost 4, with 22 bases in between. Germline V gives CDR1 LGHNA, CDR2 YSLEER. The CDR3 spans 18 residues. The CDR3 spells CASSQTPSAGQGKNIQYF. In DNA form, the CDR3 reads TGCGCCAGCAGCCAGACCCCCTCTGCGGGCCAAGGAAAAAACATTCAGTACTTC.

The V gene is TRBV3-1 (or the pseudogene TRBV3-2), the J gene TRBJ2-5, with 9 nucleotides matching TRBD2. J was trimmed by 6 bases and V by 4 bases; bases with no gene match: 3. The CDR3 consists of 13 residues. CDR1 is LGHDT and CDR2 is YNNKEL in the germline V gene (reference sequence). CDR3 sequence (DNA): TGTGCCAGCAGCCTCGGACTAGCGAAGACCCAGTACTTC. Its translation is CASSLGLAKTQYF.

The chain recombines TRBV19 with TRBJ2-7; possibly TRBD2 for D (6 bases). The CDR3 is 14 amino acids. Germline-derived CDR1 and CDR2 are LNHDA and SQIVND (reference sequence). V lost 4 bases to trimming and J lost 2 bases, with 12 bases between them. The CDR3 DNA reads as TGTGCCAGTAGTAGACTAGATCCGGCCTACGAGCAGTACTTC. Translating gives CASSRLDPAYEQYF. Full variable domain (missing parts from reference TRBV19 and TRBJ2-7): DGGITQSPKYLFRKEGQNVTLSCEQNLNHDAMYWYRQDPGQGLRLIYYSQIVNDFQKGDIAEGYSVSREKKESFPLTVTSAQKNPTAFYLCASSRLDPAYEQYFGPGTRLTVT.

J is TRBJ2-6 and V is TRBV3-1 (or the pseudogene TRBV3-2), with 8 nucleotides matching TRBD1. CDR1 and CDR2 from the germline V gene are LGHDT and YNNKEL (reference sequence). Unmatched junction bases numbered 11, after V lost 4 bases and J lost 0 bases. The CDR3 runs 19 residues. This CDR3 reads CASSLPLDRENSGANVLTF. CDR3 coding DNA: TGTGCCAGCAGCCTCCCCCTGGACAGGGAAAACTCTGGGGCCAACGTCCTGACTTTC.

V usage is TRBV10-1 and J usage is TRBJ2-7; tentative D call: TRBD2 (7 bases). V was clipped by 2 bases and J by 2 bases, with 16 bases between them. Germline CDR1 WNHNN, CDR2 SYGVQD (reference sequence). This CDR3 region has 16 residues. Here the CDR3 reads CASSEGGAGEPYEQYF. CDR3 nucleotide sequence: TGCGCCAGCAGTGAGGGGGGGGCAGGGGAGCCCTACGAGCAGTACTTC.

The chain joins TRBV11-2 to TRBJ2-1; possible D gene TRBD2, 6 bases. With 7 bases removed from V and 7 bases from J, the gap between germline ends came to 8 bases. In germline, CDR1 is SGHAT, CDR2 FQNNGV. The CDR3 is 11 amino acids. The CDR3 nucleotides are TGTGCCAGCACCGCGGGGAATGAGCAGTTCTTC. This sequence encodes CASTAGNEQFF.

The chain recombines TRBV7-9 with TRBJ2-1; a possible D gene is TRBD1 (5 bases). This CDR3 has 15 amino acids. Deletions cut 5 bases from V and 5 bases from J, with 16 bases between. Germline V gene lookup returns CDR1 SEHNR and CDR2 FQNEAQ (reference sequence). Written as DNA, the CDR3 is TGTGCCAGCAGCCGAGCGTTGGGGCTGAACAATGAGCAGTTCTTC. Translation: CASSRALGLNNEQFF.

This sequence joins TRBV6-6 and TRBJ2-1; the match to TRBD2 covers 14 bases. V shed 6 bases and J 8 bases; nucleotides not matched to a gene: 15. Germline V CDR1 and CDR2: MNHNY, SVGAGI (reference sequence). This CDR3 spans 18 amino acids. CDR3 in amino acids: CASRRPRTSGGTRHEQFF. The CDR3, as DNA: TGTGCCAGCAGACGACCCCGGACTAGCGGGGGGACTAGGCATGAGCAGTTCTTC.

V usage is TRBV9 and J usage is TRBJ1-1; possibly TRBD1 for D (6 bases). V lost 10 bases, J lost 3 bases, and 22 bases lay in between. The germline V gene encodes CDR1 SGDLS and CDR2 YYNGEE. The CDR3 contains 15 residues. CDR3 residues: CASSRGLGGDTEAFF. DNA of the CDR3: TGTGCCTCCTCCCGGGGGCTCGGAGGAGACACTGAAGCTTTCTTT.

The chain is built from TRBV20-1 and TRBJ1-4; the D gene is possibly TRBD1 (5 bases). CDR1 and CDR2 from the germline V gene are DFQATT and SNEGSKA (reference sequence). V lost 3 bases and J lost 8, with 13 bases in between. This CDR3 is 13 amino acids long. The CDR3 reads CSASIQGREKLFF. For the CDR3, the DNA is TGCAGTGCTAGTATCCAGGGTAGGGAAAAACTGTTTTTT.

This clone appeared a few times. CDR3 nucleotides: TGTGCCAGCAGCCTCTTCCCGGTAGGACAGACCTACAATGAGCAGTTCTTC. Protein product: CASSLFPVGQTYNEQFF. The rearrangement uses TRBV5-4 and TRBJ2-1, with a tentative D call TRBD1 (6 bases). This CDR3 has 17 residues. Germline CDR1 SGHNT, CDR2 YYREEE (reference sequence). Trimming took off 4 bases at V and 2 bases at J, with 19 bases between the two ends.

The chain has TRBV4-3 and TRBJ1-5; no reliable D call. CDR1 is LGHNA and CDR2 is YSLEER in the germline V gene. V lost 2 bases and J lost 6, with 11 bases in between. This CDR3 is built from 14 residues. CDR3 in DNA: TGCGCCAGCAGCCAATACGGGGAGGGTCAGCCCCAGCATTTT. Amino acids: CASSQYGEGQPQHF.

The CDR3, as DNA: TGTGCCAGCAGCCTCCAAATAAACTATGGCTACACCTTC. This encodes CASSLQINYGYTF. This chain connects TRBV6-2 or TRBV6-3 to TRBJ1-2; D gene ambiguous. CDR1 is MNHEY and CDR2 is SVGEGT in the germline V gene. V was shortened by 6 bases and J by 2 bases, with 10 bases between the two germline ends. This CDR3 region has 13 residues.

In DNA form, the CDR3 reads TGTGCCAGCAGTTCGGACTACGAGCAGTACTTC. Protein: CASSSDYEQYF. The chain recombines TRBV6-5 with TRBJ2-7; no firm D call. The ends were cut back, 4 bases at V and 3 bases at J, with 4 bases in the middle. CDR1 is MNHEY and CDR2 is SVGAGI in the germline V gene. The CDR3 covers 11 residues.

The chain has TRBV5-4 and TRBJ2-6, with a possible D match to TRBD1 (6 bases). The CDR3 consists of 17 residues. The V end lost 6 bases, the J end lost 0 bases, and 16 bases lay between the germline ends. CDR1 and CDR2 (germline): SGHNT, YYREEE (reference sequence). The chain's CDR3 is CASIPTGTNSGANVLTF. CDR3 coding DNA: TGTGCCAGCATCCCGACAGGTACAAACTCTGGGGCCAACGTCCTGACTTTC. Complete variable domain (other parts from reference TRBV5-4 and TRBJ2-6): ETGVTQSPTHLIKTRGQQVTLRCSSQSGHNTVSWYQQALGQGPQFIFQYYREEENGRGNFPPRFSGLQFPNYSSELNVNALELDDSALYLCASIPTGTNSGANVLTFGAGSRLTVL.

The chain joins TRBV18 to TRBJ1-2; 8 bases are shared with TRBD1. This CDR3 region has 17 residues. Germline assignment: CDR1 KGHSH and CDR2 LQKENI. V lost 2 bases, J lost 6 bases, and 14 bases stayed unmatched. Written as DNA, the CDR3 is TGTGCCAGCTCACCAACAAGCCAGGGGGCCCATAAGGATGGCTACACCTTC. Amino acid sequence: CASSPTSQGAHKDGYTF.